This T cell receptor (beta chain) was retrieved from a study of cytomegalovirus exposure and HLA in healthy donors. Study background: There were roughly 110 million unique TCR beta sequences, drawn from roughly 200 million T cells, in an earlier analysis.

To note about this clone: Its antigen is not known.

The length of the CDR3 is 15 residues. V shed 3 bases and J shed 0 bases, with 9 bases lying between them. Per the germline V gene, CDR1 is SEHNR and CDR2 is FQNEAQ (reference sequence). This PCR relied on a set of 60 Vbeta primers and 13 Jbeta primers. Clones were sequenced by immunoSEQ multiplex PCR, and TCRdb holds only the in-frame ones, with some missing. The table lists 100,000 to 150,000 clones, about three quarters of them singletons. Findings and limits, study-wide: Several of the most significant clusters were apparently associated with common viral pathogens in a later analysis. There were a few CMV-associated chains whose specificity for CMV antigens was confirmed in vitro.

Material: PBMCs. The clonotype originates from a woman in her thirties in good health and CMV-seronegative. The V gene is TRBV7-9, the J gene TRBJ2-1; unclear D gene. The CDR3 nucleotides read TGTGCCAGCAGCTTCAGAATTACCTCCTACAATGAGCAGTTCTTC. Translating gives CASSFRITSYNEQFF.